Below, 14 T cell receptor beta chains from the same sample are listed, as sequenced in a study of blood T cells in healthy people across ages. Primed by a sample-barcoded 5' primer and a J-beta primer mix, a second PCR proceeded for 7 to 11 cycles. Each CDR3 protein is one row after TCRdb ran MiXCR on the 5' RACE reads. The table includes fewer than 800,000 distinct CDR3 sequences, just under 25% detected once. These same data were also listed under a study on T cells of mothers and their children.

What was sequenced was blood. These receptors were obtained from a boy aged 5-17 years in good health.

This chain joins TRBV29-1 and TRBJ1-6, with D possibly TRBD1 on 5 matching bases. The germline gives CDR1 SQVTM, CDR2 ANQGSEA. The CDR3 is made up of 15 amino acids. The V and J ends lost 6 bases and 0 bases respectively, with 12 bases between them. CDR3 protein: CSVGGNHSYNSPLHF. The CDR3 DNA reads as TGCAGCGTGGGGGGGAATCACTCCTATAATTCACCCCTCCACTTT.

A few counts support this clonotype. The chain uses TRBV4-3 and TRBJ1-6; D gene ambiguous. The CDR3 is 14 residues long. V lost 4 bases and J lost 11, with 15 bases in between. Germline V CDR1 and CDR2: LGHNA, YSLEER. The CDR3 bases are TGCGCCAGCAGCCTCGAGCCCGCCGGGGCACCCCTCCACTTT. Its translation: CASSLEPAGAPLHF.

This clonotype came up a few times. The J gene is TRBJ2-3, the V gene TRBV2, with TRBD1 as a possible D gene (6 bases). This CDR3 has 14 amino acids. The V gene lost 7 bases and the J gene lost 0 bases, with 11 bases spanning the gap. From germline, CDR1 is SNHLY and CDR2 FYNNEI. The CDR3 DNA follows: TGTGCCAGCAAACGAACAGGGAGCACAGATACGCAGTATTTT. It yields the protein CASKRTGSTDTQYF. The full variable domain, with the rest looked up from reference TRBV2 and TRBJ2-3, is EPEVTQTPSHQVTQMGQEVILRCVPISNHLYFYWYRQILGQKVEFLVSFYNNEISEKSEIFDDQFSVERPDGSNFTLKIRSTKLEDSAMYFCASKRTGSTDTQYFGPGTRLTVL.

The rearrangement links TRBV5-1 to TRBJ2-2; 11 bases line up with TRBD1. The CDR3 has 17 amino acids. The V gene's germline CDR1 is SGHRS and CDR2 YFSETQ. V was pared by 4 bases and J by 4 bases, with 9 bases of the junction left unmatched. The CDR3 region has the DNA TGCGCCAGCAGCCCGCGAGGACAGGGGGCCATCACCGGGGAGCTGTTTTTT. The encoded protein is CASSPRGQGAITGELFF.

V gene TRBV20-1 combines with J gene TRBJ2-5; TRBD2 aligns across 11 bases. CDR1 is DFQATT and CDR2 is SNEGSKA in the germline V gene (reference sequence). This CDR3 contains 16 residues. V lost 4 bases, J lost 5 bases, and 12 bases stayed unmatched. CDR3 sequence reads: CSAKGLAVLREETQYF. CDR3 nucleotides: TGCAGTGCTAAGGGACTAGCGGTACTTCGGGAGGAGACCCAGTACTTC.

This clonotype was seen only a few times. V gene TRBV29-1 combines with J gene TRBJ2-7; TRBD1 or TRBD2 may be the D gene (6 bases each). The CDR3 loop spans 13 amino acids. V gave up 3 bases and J gave up 2 bases, with 11 bases separating them. Germline CDR1 reads SQVTM; CDR2 reads ANQGSEA. The CDR3 DNA reads TGCAGCGTTGAGGTGGAGGGGGCCTACGAGCAGTACTTC. It specifies CSVEVEGAYEQYF.

This clonotype was detected only a few times. The chain joins TRBV6-6 to TRBJ1-2; 8 bases map to TRBD1. CDR1 is MNHNY and CDR2 is SVGAGI in the germline V gene (reference sequence). Unmatched junction bases numbered 8, after V lost 2 bases and J lost 6 bases. The CDR3 runs to 15 residues. The CDR3 is CASSYPDRDRDGYTF. CDR3 bases: TGTGCCAGCAGTTACCCGGACAGGGATAGAGATGGCTACACCTTC.

V usage is TRBV28 and J usage is TRBJ2-7; the D call may be TRBD1 or TRBD2 (5 bases each). The CDR3 spans 14 residues. With 6 bases removed from V and 1 base from J, the gap between germline ends came to 13 bases. Germline V gives CDR1 MDHEN, CDR2 SYDVKM. The CDR3 DNA follows: TGTGCCAGCAGCCCCCGGGGCCGTTCCTACGAGCAGTACTTC. Its protein product is CASSPRGRSYEQYF. Full variable domain (rest looked up from reference TRBV28 and TRBJ2-7): DVKVTQSSRYLVKRTGEKVFLECVQDMDHENMFWYRQDPGLGLRLIYFSYDVKMKEKGDIPEGYSVSREKKERFSLILESASTNQTSMYLCASSPRGRSYEQYFGPGTRLTVT.

V gene TRBV9 combines with J gene TRBJ2-5, with 9 bases identical to TRBD2. The J call could be wrong; TRBJ2-7 is a better fit for the DNA end. Looked up from germline, CDR1 is SGDLS and CDR2 is YYNGEE. This CDR3 is built from 18 residues. The CDR3 sequence: CASSVDSGTSFRSYEQYF. CDR3 in DNA: TGTGCCAGCAGCGTAGATTCCGGGACTAGCTTTCGCTCCTACGAGCAGTACTTC.

This clonotype was seen only a few times. The chain links TRBV5-1 to TRBJ2-1; no definite D call. The J call is in doubt because the DNA end fits TRBJ2-7 better. Germline V gives CDR1 SGHRS, CDR2 YFSETQ. The CDR3 covers 13 residues. The CDR3 region has the DNA TGCGCCAGCAGCTTGCGGTCCACCTACGAGCAGTACTTC. It encodes CASSLRSTYEQYF.

This clonotype has only a few counts. The chain uses TRBV7-9 and TRBJ1-4; perhaps TRBD1 as D (6 bases). V lost 2 bases and J lost 7, with 11 bases in between. Germline V gene lookup returns CDR1 SEHNR and CDR2 FQNEAQ (reference sequence). CDR3 length: 14 amino acids. The CDR3 here is CASSLPQGGEKLFF. For the CDR3, the DNA is TGTGCCAGCAGCTTACCACAGGGTGGTGAAAAACTGTTTTTT.

This clonotype was counted ten times or more. This sequence joins TRBV4-2 and TRBJ2-5; 10 bases are a match to TRBD2. CDR3 length: 16 amino acids. Germline assignment: CDR1 LGHNA and CDR2 YNFKEQ. V was clipped by 4 bases and J by 1 base; unmatched bases: 6. Here the CDR3 reads CASSPRLAGPQETQYF. CDR3 sequence (DNA): TGTGCCAGCAGCCCCCGACTAGCGGGTCCCCAAGAGACCCAGTACTTC.

This chain joins TRBV27 and TRBJ2-2; D unresolved. The germline V and J ends were trimmed by 6 bases and 0 bases, with 8 bases remaining between them. The CDR3 spans 14 residues. CDR1 MNHEY and CDR2 SMNVEV come from the germline V gene (reference sequence). The CDR3 loop reads CASSHTTNTGELFF. The CDR3 DNA reads TGTGCCAGCAGCCATACTACGAACACCGGGGAGCTGTTTTTT.

The genes are TRBV28 and TRBJ1-4, with TRBD1 as a possible D gene (5 bases). The CDR3 runs 18 residues. Germline CDR1 is MDHEN and CDR2 is SYDVKM. V lost 6 bases to trimming and J lost 10 bases, with 30 bases between them. The CDR3 loop reads CASRLSGGGGTFRGKLFF. The CDR3 DNA reads as TGTGCCAGCAGACTTTCGGGGGGAGGAGGAACCTTCAGAGGAAAACTGTTTTTT.